Listed below are T cell receptor beta chains from one sample, sequenced in a study of beta chain features in type 1 diabetes. Some clones are missing from TCRdb's copy, which holds only in-frame ones; the method was immunoSEQ multiplex PCR. The table records about 370,000 clones, around 10% of them present only once. Sequenced input: central memory CD4+ T cells from blood. These receptors originate from a man aged 30 to 39 with type 1 diabetes. Each CDR3 is given with its conserved first and last residue. Each record gives: clone size, V gene, J gene, D gene, CDR3 protein, CDR3 DNA. The D gene is left open where the match is weak. A row's size may be missing; if present it is once, few, many or a size class.

size: few
V: TRBV7-2
J: TRBJ2-1
D: TRBD1
CDR3: CASSPGTGGYNEQFF
DNA: TGTGCCAGCAGCCCCGGGACAGGCGGCTACAATGAGCAGTTCTTC

size: few
V: TRBV7-7
J: TRBJ2-5
D: .
CDR3: CASSRNQGGLGETQYF
DNA: TGTGCCAGCAGCCGCAACCAGGGAGGCCTAGGGGAGACCCAGTACTTC

size: few
V: TRBV7-9
J: TRBJ2-5
D: .
CDR3: CASSDSLQETQYF
DNA: TGTGCCAGCAGTGACTCACTCCAAGAGACCCAGTACTTC

size: few
V: TRBV27
J: TRBJ2-7
D: .
CDR3: CASSLGAGGASYEQYF
DNA: TGTGCCAGCAGCCTAGGGGCCGGTGGGGCCTCCTACGAGCAGTACTTC

size: many
V: TRBV11-2
J: TRBJ2-1
D: .
CDR3: CASSFGTSYNEQFF
DNA: TGTGCCAGCAGCTTCGGGACTTCCTACAATGAGCAGTTCTTC

size: few
V: TRBV4-2
J: TRBJ1-5
D: .
CDR3: CASSQVQTTANQPQHF
DNA: TGTGCCAGCAGCCAAGTGCAAACGACGGCTAATCAGCCCCAGCATTTT

size: .
V: TRBV5-1
J: TRBJ1-2
D: .
CDR3: CASSFLGQGYTF
DNA: TGCGCCAGCAGCTTCCTCGGACAGGGCTACACCTTC

size: .
V: TRBV7-2
J: TRBJ2-3
D: TRBD1
CDR3: CASSYGKQGVVTDTQYF
DNA: TGTGCCAGCAGCTACGGAAAACAGGGGGTGGTCACAGATACGCAGTATTTT

size: .
V: TRBV14
J: TRBJ2-5
D: TRBD2
CDR3: CASSPRTSGQETQYF
DNA: TGTGCCAGCAGCCCACGGACTAGCGGACAGGAGACCCAGTACTTC

size: .
V: TRBV4-2
J: TRBJ2-5
D: .
CDR3: CASSQDPSGGPQVETQYF
DNA: TGTGCCAGCAGCCAAGACCCTTCTGGGGGTCCTCAGGTGGAGACCCAGTACTTC

size: .
V: TRBV29-1
J: TRBJ1-1
D: .
CDR3: CSVKPGFNTEAFF
DNA: TGCAGCGTTAAGCCAGGATTCAACACTGAAGCTTTCTTT

size: .
V: TRBV29-1
J: TRBJ1-2
D: TRBD1
CDR3: CSVESRTGINGYTF
DNA: TGCAGCGTTGAATCGCGGACAGGGATCAATGGCTACACCTTC

size: few
V: TRBV14
J: TRBJ1-1
D: .
CDR3: CASGPRGAMNTEAFF
DNA: TGTGCCAGCGGGCCGAGGGGGGCCATGAACACTGAAGCTTTCTTT

size: .
V: TRBV7-3
J: TRBJ2-7
D: .
CDR3: CASSAGPSPTF
DNA: TGTGCCAGCAGCGCCGGGCCATCCCCCACTTTC

size: .
V: TRBV28
J: TRBJ2-7
D: TRBD1
CDR3: CASSSAGGRYEQYF
DNA: TGTGCCAGCAGTTCGGCAGGGGGCAGGTACGAGCAGTACTTC

size: few
V: TRBV5-1
J: TRBJ2-3
D: .
CDR3: CASSQGGATDTQYF
DNA: TGCGCCAGCAGTCAGGGGGGGGCCACAGATACGCAGTATTTT

size: many
V: TRBV4-2
J: TRBJ2-7
D: .
CDR3: CASSHEVGRGSYEQYF
DNA: TGTGCCAGCAGCCACGAGGTTGGCAGGGGCTCCTACGAGCAGTACTTC

size: .
V: TRBV5-6
J: TRBJ2-5
D: TRBD1
CDR3: CASSPDRGLQETQYF
DNA: TGTGCCAGCAGCCCCGACAGGGGGCTCCAAGAGACCCAGTACTTC

size: .
V: TRBV7-3
J: TRBJ2-2
D: TRBD2
CDR3: CASSHTGTRTTGELFF
DNA: TGCGCCAGCAGCCATACCGGGACTAGAACCACCGGGGAGCTGTTTTTT

size: few
V: TRBV14
J: TRBJ2-1
D: .
CDR3: CASSRGGDNEQFF
DNA: TGTGCCAGCAGCCGAGGGGGTGACAATGAGCAGTTCTTC

size: .
V: TRBV7-9
J: TRBJ2-1
D: TRBD2
CDR3: CASSSGLAGNRDEQFF
DNA: TGTGCCAGCAGCTCGGGACTAGCGGGAAACCGGGATGAGCAGTTCTTC

size: .
V: TRBV7-8
J: TRBJ2-5
D: TRBD2
CDR3: CASIAGTSGRASGETQYF
DNA: TGTGCCAGCATAGCCGGGACTAGCGGGAGGGCCTCGGGAGAGACCCAGTACTTC

size: .
V: TRBV2
J: TRBJ2-5
D: .
CDR3: CASNQGGTQYF
DNA: TGTGCCAGCAATCAGGGGGGGACCCAGTACTTC

size: .
V: TRBV25-1
J: TRBJ2-1
D: .
CDR3: CASGGRGIDNEQFF
DNA: TGTGCCAGCGGTGGGAGAGGGATCGACAATGAGCAGTTCTTC

size: .
V: TRBV5-1
J: TRBJ2-3
D: .
CDR3: CASSLGGAGSTDTQYF
DNA: TGCGCCAGCAGCTTGGGTGGAGCGGGCAGCACAGATACGCAGTATTTT

size: .
V: TRBV27
J: TRBJ1-2
D: .
CDR3: CASRGRTVNNYGYTF
DNA: TGTGCCAGCAGGGGGAGGACAGTTAATAACTATGGCTACACCTTC

size: few
V: TRBV19
J: TRBJ1-5
D: .
CDR3: CASRRALSQPQHF
DNA: TGTGCCAGTAGGCGGGCGCTTAGTCAGCCCCAGCATTTT

size: .
V: TRBV4-2
J: TRBJ2-1
D: .
CDR3: CASSRGDAEEQFF
DNA: TGTGCCAGCAGCCGGGGGGATGCTGAGGAGCAGTTCTTC

size: few
V: TRBV5-4
J: TRBJ2-4
D: .
CDR3: CASSLDQGYAKNIQYF
DNA: TGTGCCAGCAGCTTGGATCAGGGGTACGCCAAAAACATTCAGTACTTC

size: .
V: TRBV10-3
J: TRBJ2-4
D: .
CDR3: CAISETKNIQYF
DNA: TGTGCCATCAGTGAAACCAAAAACATTCAGTACTTC

size: .
V: TRBV25-1
J: TRBJ2-2
D: .
CDR3: CASRERSHGELFF
DNA: TGTGCCAGCAGGGAGCGGAGCCACGGGGAGCTGTTTTTT

size: .
V: TRBV28
J: TRBJ2-1
D: TRBD2
CDR3: CASIPGSGRKQFF
DNA: TGTGCCAGCATCCCCGGAAGCGGGAGGAAGCAGTTCTTC

size: .
V: TRBV7-2
J: TRBJ2-1
D: .
CDR3: CASSSRRGQYNEQFF
DNA: TGTGCCAGCAGTTCCCGTCGGGGGCAATACAATGAGCAGTTCTTC

size: few
V: TRBV7-6
J: TRBJ1-1
D: .
CDR3: CASSLAYRAFF
DNA: TGTGCCAGCAGCTTAGCGTATAGGGCTTTCTTT

size: .
V: TRBV7-2
J: TRBJ1-4
D: TRBD1
CDR3: CASSLNPDRGTNEKLFF
DNA: TGTGCCAGCAGCCTTAACCCGGACAGGGGAACTAATGAAAAACTGTTTTTT

size: .
V: TRBV11-3
J: TRBJ2-7
D: .
CDR3: CASSLDGQLDEQYF
DNA: TGTGCCAGCAGCTTAGACGGGCAGCTCGACGAGCAGTACTTC

size: many
V: TRBV18
J: TRBJ2-6
D: .
CDR3: CASSPLTDVSGANVLTF
DNA: TGTGCCAGCTCACCATTAACAGACGTCTCTGGGGCCAACGTCCTGACTTTC

size: few
V: TRBV28
J: TRBJ2-7
D: TRBD2
CDR3: CASITSGLNEQYF
DNA: TGTGCCAGCATTACTAGCGGGTTAAACGAGCAGTACTTC

size: .
V: TRBV5-1
J: TRBJ2-7
D: .
CDR3: CASSSVGTTTYEQYF
DNA: TGCGCCAGCAGCTCAGTCGGGACAACTACCTACGAGCAGTACTTC

size: .
V: TRBV27
J: TRBJ1-4
D: TRBD1
CDR3: CASSFGQGAQKLFF
DNA: TGTGCCAGCAGTTTCGGACAGGGGGCCCAAAAACTGTTTTTT

size: few
V: TRBV18
J: TRBJ2-7
D: TRBD1
CDR3: CASSPPPVYRGDLPYYEQYF
DNA: TGTGCCAGCTCACCGCCTCCGGTGTACAGGGGGGACCTGCCCTACTACGAGCAGTACTTC

size: medium-sized
V: TRBV7-3
J: TRBJ2-1
D: TRBD1
CDR3: CASSPSGTVKFF
DNA: TGTGCCAGCAGCCCCTCCGGGACAGTAAAGTTCTTC

size: few
V: TRBV11-2
J: TRBJ2-3
D: .
CDR3: CASSIGGATDTQYF
DNA: TGTGCCAGCAGCATTGGAGGAGCCACAGATACGCAGTATTTT

size: .
V: TRBV30
J: TRBJ1-4
D: TRBD1
CDR3: CAWSGQGAGNEKLFF
DNA: TGTGCCTGGAGTGGACAGGGGGCTGGTAATGAAAAACTGTTTTTT

size: few
V: TRBV28
J: TRBJ2-5
D: .
CDR3: CASSLLEGTQYF
DNA: TGTGCCAGCAGTTTATTGGAAGGGACCCAGTACTTC

size: few
V: TRBV6-5
J: TRBJ2-5
D: .
CDR3: CASSRRAYQETQYF
DNA: TGTGCCAGCAGCCGCCGGGCGTACCAAGAGACCCAGTACTTC

size: few
V: TRBV6-1
J: TRBJ2-3
D: .
CDR3: CASSDNGADTQYF
DNA: TGTGCCAGCAGTGACAACGGTGCAGATACGCAGTATTTT

size: many
V: TRBV18
J: TRBJ1-5
D: TRBD1
CDR3: CASSSTGLGNQPQHF
DNA: TGTGCCAGCTCATCGACAGGGTTAGGCAATCAGCCCCAGCATTTT

size: .
V: TRBV7-7
J: TRBJ2-5
D: .
CDR3: CASSATRGRGETQYF
DNA: TGTGCCAGCAGCGCCACAAGAGGACGGGGAGAGACCCAGTACTTC